The 18 T cell receptor beta chains below come from one sample, sequenced in a study of blood T cell repertoires in COVID-19. Clones were read by immunoSEQ multiplex PCR, and TCRdb kept only the in-frame ones, dropping some. The data show 55,000 to 80,000 clones, with roughly 80% seen just once and 28% held by the top ten. Sequenced input: peripheral blood. These receptors were taken from a man aged 65-85 years with acute or convalescent COVID-19.

This clone appeared a single time. The CDR3: CAIRASGNTIYF. The CDR3, as DNA: TGTGCCATCAGGGCCTCTGGAAACACCATATATTTT. J is TRBJ1-3 and V is TRBV10-3; D call uncertain. The CDR3 loop spans 12 amino acids. Trimming cost V 6 bases and J 0 bases, with 3 bases left between them. Germline V gene data show CDR1 as ENHRY and CDR2 as SYGVKD.

This clone was counted once. V gene TRBV29-1 combines with J gene TRBJ2-1; 7 bases fit TRBD2. V lost 1 base, J lost 7 bases, and 22 bases stayed unmatched. This CDR3 spans 19 amino acids. The germline CDR1 and CDR2 sequences are SQVTM and ANQGSEA. CDR3 sequence reads: CSVEGGPGREKGSSNEQFF. DNA for the CDR3: TGCAGCGTTGAAGGTGGGCCGGGGCGGGAGAAGGGTTCAAGTAATGAGCAGTTCTTC.

J is TRBJ2-3 and V is TRBV5-1; 7 nucleotides agree with TRBD2. Trimming removed 3 bases from V and 0 bases from J; junction bases left unmatched: 1. CDR1 SGHRS and CDR2 YFSETQ come from the germline V gene. The length of the CDR3 is 14 residues. The DNA for the CDR3 is TGCGCCAGCAGCTATAGCGGGAGCACAGATACGCAGTATTTT. It yields the protein CASSYSGSTDTQYF.

The CDR3 nucleotides read TGTGCCAGCAGTTCCGGAGACCTCTACTACGAGCAGTACTTC. Residues: CASSSGDLYYEQYF. This rearrangement joins TRBV28 to TRBJ2-7; no clear D gene. This CDR3 comprises 14 residues. CDR1 is MDHEN, CDR2 SYDVKM, per germline. Trimming stripped 4 bases from V and 3 bases from J, with 13 bases between.

The V call is TRBV5-1, the J call TRBJ1-1; TRBD1 is a possible D gene (6 bases). The CDR3 is made up of 14 amino acids. Germline V gene sequence: CDR1 SGHRS, CDR2 YFSETQ. Between the trimmed V and J ends, which lost 4 bases and 5 bases, there was a span of 15 bases. This CDR3 is CASSPQTGRTEAFF. CDR3 in DNA: TGCGCCAGCAGCCCCCAAACAGGGCGGACTGAAGCTTTCTTT.

The rearrangement uses TRBV24-1 and TRBJ2-2, with TRBD2 as a possible D gene (6 bases). V lost 9 bases and J lost 4, with 14 bases in between. CDR1 and CDR2 from the germline V gene are KGHDR and SFDVKD. The CDR3 is 14 amino acids. CDR3 bases: TGTGCCACCCGGGGGACGGGTACCACCGGGGAGCTGTTTTTT. It specifies CATRGTGTTGELFF.

The chain combines TRBV19 with TRBJ2-3; 7 positions match TRBD1. Per the germline V gene, CDR1 is LNHDA and CDR2 is SQIVND (reference sequence). J lost 11 bases, V lost 7 bases, and 18 bases had no gene match. This CDR3 contains 15 residues. In DNA, the CDR3 is TGTGCCAGTACCAGCGAGTGGGACAGCTTTGCGGGGCAGTATTTT. Amino acid sequence: CASTSEWDSFAGQYF.

This clone came up a few times. The chain is built from TRBV29-1 and TRBJ2-7; D is perhaps TRBD2 (7 bases). V lost 6 bases and J 3 bases, leaving 18 bases between the germline ends. CDR1 and CDR2 (germline): SQVTM, ANQGSEA. This CDR3 spans 14 amino acids. CDR3 DNA: TGCAGCGTAGCCTCGGGGGCGGGGGTCTACGAGCAGTACTTC. This codes for CSVASGAGVYEQYF.

This clone occurred once. The chain carries TRBV5-4 and TRBJ1-1, with D possibly being TRBD1 (6 bases). The CDR3 runs 16 residues. V was shortened by 4 bases and J by 3 bases, with 19 bases between the two germline ends. Germline V gene lookup returns CDR1 SGHNT and CDR2 YYREEE (reference sequence). The CDR3 protein is CASSSRRGAGDTEAFF. The CDR3 nucleotides read TGTGCCAGCAGCAGTAGGCGGGGGGCCGGGGACACTGAAGCTTTCTTT.

The chain links TRBV27 to TRBJ1-1; no reliable D call. CDR1 is MNHEY and CDR2 is SMNVEV in the germline V gene (reference sequence). The CDR3 runs to 12 residues. V was trimmed by 5 bases and J by 3 bases, leaving 7 bases between them. The CDR3 is CASSRRDTEAFF. CDR3 DNA sequence: TGTGCCAGCAGTCGCCGGGACACTGAAGCTTTCTTT.

This clone occurred a few times. The chain joins TRBV7-9 to TRBJ2-5; the D is unclear. Trimming pared 2 bases from V and 2 bases from J, leaving 6 bases between. Germline V gene sequence: CDR1 SEHNR, CDR2 FQNEAQ (reference sequence). This CDR3 has 13 residues. As DNA, the CDR3 is TGTGCCAGCAGCTTATTTCGTCAAGAGACCCAGTACTTC. Translating it yields CASSLFRQETQYF. Combining the CDR3 with reference TRBV7-9 and TRBJ2-5 gives the whole variable domain DTGVSQNPRHKITKRGQNVTFRCDPISEHNRLYWYRQTLGQGPEFLTYFQNEAQLEKSRLLSDRFSAERPKGSFSTLEIQRTEQGDSAMYLCASSLFRQETQYFGPGTRLLVL.

This chain joins TRBV5-4 and TRBJ2-3, with a possible D match to TRBD2 (6 bases). The germline V and J ends were trimmed by 0 bases and 4 bases, with 12 bases remaining between them. Germline loops: CDR1 SGHNT, CDR2 YYREEE (reference sequence). The CDR3 consists of 15 residues. Here the CDR3 DNA reads TGTGCCAGCAGCTTGGGCGGGATCAGGGCAGATACGCAGTATTTT. This encodes CASSLGGIRADTQYF.

CDR3 nucleotides: TGTGCCAGCAGCCAAGATCTGGGAGGGCCCTTCTACAATGAGCAGTTCTTC. Translated: CASSQDLGGPFYNEQFF. The rearrangement links TRBV3-1 (or the pseudogene TRBV3-2) to TRBJ2-1, with 7 nucleotides matching TRBD2. The V segment lost 0 bases and the J segment 3 bases; nucleotides outside the gene matches: 8. Germline V gene data show CDR1 as LGHDT and CDR2 as YNNKEL (reference sequence). There are 17 residues in the CDR3.

V and J are TRBV28 and TRBJ2-2; 10 nucleotides agree with TRBD1. The V gene end was trimmed by 6 bases and the J gene end by 3 bases; junction bases not matched to a gene: 10. The CDR3 has 17 residues. CDR1 is MDHEN, CDR2 SYDVKM, per germline. This chain's CDR3 is CASSLLGTGADTGELFF. As DNA, the CDR3 is TGTGCCAGCAGCCTTCTAGGGACAGGGGCCGACACCGGGGAGCTGTTTTTT.

This chain's CDR3 is CASSSRVGTEAFF. The CDR3 DNA reads as TGTGCCAGCAGTTCCAGGGTGGGTACTGAAGCTTTCTTT. This rearrangement joins TRBV6-5 to TRBJ1-1, with D possibly matching TRBD1 (5 bases). Per germline, CDR1 MNHEY and CDR2 SVGAGI. V lost 4 bases, J lost 5 bases, and 11 bases lay in between. The CDR3 extends over 13 amino acids.

This chain connects TRBV5-1 to TRBJ2-7; 8 bases align to TRBD2. Germline loops: CDR1 SGHRS, CDR2 YFSETQ. The length of the CDR3 is 14 residues. V trimming: 2 bases; J trimming: 6 bases; junction bases outside the gene matches: 7. CDR3 nucleotides: TGCGCCAGCAGCTTTGAGGACAGCGGGGGCGAGCAGTACTTC. This sequence encodes CASSFEDSGGEQYF. The full variable domain, with the rest looked up from reference TRBV5-1 and TRBJ2-7, is KAGVTQTPRYLIKTRGQQVTLSCSPISGHRSVSWYQQTPGQGLQFLFEYFSETQRNKGNFPGRFSGRQFSNSRSEMNVSTLELGDSALYLCASSFEDSGGEQYFGPGTRLTVT.

The chain has TRBV19 and TRBJ2-5, with TRBD2 matching 16 bases. Trimming cost V 6 bases and J 5 bases; bases outside gene matches: 12. The CDR3 runs to 18 residues. Germline values: CDR1 LNHDA, CDR2 SQIVND (reference sequence). Here the CDR3 DNA reads TGTGCCAGTAGGACGGGGACTAGCGGGAGGGCCAGTGGGGAGACCCAGTACTTC. Residues: CASRTGTSGRASGETQYF.

This clone was seen a few times. V and J are TRBV10-2 and TRBJ1-4; 9 bases line up with TRBD1. The CDR3 spans 15 residues. CDR1 is WSHSY and CDR2 is SAAADI in the germline V gene. Trimming removed 2 bases from V and 8 bases from J; junction bases left unmatched: 6. This CDR3 is CASSEGGTGKEKLFF. The CDR3 bases are TGCGCCAGCAGTGAGGGTGGGACAGGGAAAGAAAAACTGTTTTTT.